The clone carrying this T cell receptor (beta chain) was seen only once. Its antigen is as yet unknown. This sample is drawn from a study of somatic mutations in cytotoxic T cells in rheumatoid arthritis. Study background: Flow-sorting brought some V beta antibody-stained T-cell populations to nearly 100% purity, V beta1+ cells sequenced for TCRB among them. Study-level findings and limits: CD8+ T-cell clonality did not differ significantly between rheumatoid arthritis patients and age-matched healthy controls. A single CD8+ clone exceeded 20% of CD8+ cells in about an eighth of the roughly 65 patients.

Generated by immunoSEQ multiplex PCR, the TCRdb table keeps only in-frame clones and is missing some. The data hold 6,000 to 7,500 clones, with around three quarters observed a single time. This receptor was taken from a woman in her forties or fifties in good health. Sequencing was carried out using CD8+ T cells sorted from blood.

CDR3 DNA sequence: TGTGCCAGCAGCGCTCCAGGGAACACTGAAGCTTTCTTT. This encodes CASSAPGNTEAFF. The V and J genes are TRBV13 and TRBJ1-1; D not resolved. This CDR3 has 13 amino acids. The germline V and J ends were trimmed by 5 bases and 1 base, with 8 bases remaining between them. Germline CDR1 and CDR2: PRHDT and FYEKMQ (reference sequence).